The present TCR beta chain was sequenced within a study of cytomegalovirus exposure and HLA in healthy donors (dated by TCRdb to about 2017). In terms of the full investigation: An earlier analysis of approximately 640 of the donors reported more than 250 Gb of sequence data and 117 million unique TCR beta sequences from some 180 million T cells. Around 330 gigabases of sequencing data and approximately 91 million unique TCR sequences made up an early release that covered about 640 HLA-typed donors. Of the roughly 430 genotyped donors, approximately 83% fell in the genetic ancestry cluster associated with self-reported Caucasian donors. The study aimed to test whether signatures of past pathogen exposure could be identified by cataloging public T cell receptors. The T cell repertoires of 666 subjects were profiled by immunosequencing and related to cytomegalovirus serostatus. A separate validation cohort of roughly 120 different subjects was used in addition to the roughly 700-subject first cohort. To predict cytomegalovirus infection status, the study combined high-throughput TCR immunosequencing, statistical association of individual TCRs with disease status, and machine learning. A later analysis re-analyzed previously published TCR beta repertoires from 650 to 800 donors and added high-resolution HLA genotyping to study TCR occurrence patterns. Rather than using new phenotypic data, the later analysis identified candidate immune exposures from TCR beta sequences and from how often those sequences occurred across donors. An earlier analysis of about 600 of the donors used high-throughput TCR beta sequencing to judge whether each TCR beta V gene segment behaved as functional or pseudogenic. Donor age, sex, ethnicity and CMV serostatus were collected together with the repertoire data. A later genetic analysis used genome-wide SNP genotypes for about three fifths of the 666 donors, treating that subset as a discovery cohort. All discovery cohort repertoires had been generated on a single sequencing platform. HLA typing covered class I and class II loci at four-digit resolution. Typing coverage varied by locus: about 629-640 donors for A, B, C, DRB1 and DQB1; around 560 for DQA1; 606 for DPA1; 400 to 480 for DPB1. Four or five DR-DQ haplotypes were handled as single units for association and clustering because linkage in the cohort was strong. On average, around 240,000 unique TCR beta nucleotide sequences were sequenced per donor among 398 genotyped donors of the cohort, with 15% to 20% of those sequences being non-productive. Beyond this particular receptor, the publication reports: In an earlier analysis of approximately 590 of the donors, most TCR beta V segments appeared in productive rearrangements about 87% or about 30% of the time, broadly matching IMGT annotations. The presence/absence analyses assumed that sequencing depth was roughly uniform across donors, and that assumption may not be true. A later analysis found that TCR association rates varied across HLA loci, with DRB1 alleles showing the most associated TCRs and HLA-C alleles the fewest. Because some donors lacked HLA typing at each locus, the association tests relied only on the typed subset. Because the 87-base-pair reads could not distinguish some IMGT-functional V segments, including TRBV6-2 and TRBV6-3, those segments were excluded. It was suggested by the authors that the approach could potentially be generalized to other disease states and immunological phenotypes. When HLA alleles, especially DR and DQ, strongly co-occurred, attributing TCR associations to individual alleles was difficult. Linkage disequilibrium might explain the correlated functional status among segregating V segments, but an unknown experimental factor could not be excluded. In a later analysis, HLA-associated TCR beta chains were found to be more clonally expanded and to have lower generation probabilities than equally common non-associated chains. A cluster of highly shared sequence variants was judged likely to be a technical artifact of the sequencing pipeline. V-gene and J-gene trimming of TCR beta chains was associated with a missense DCLRE1C variant in a later genetic analysis, and the association was replicated in an independent cohort. Because counts were too low, roughly 18 rarely observed V segments, including chromosome 9 orphons, were left out of the earlier analysis of 587 of the donors. Across donors, most TCR sequences were observed very rarely, whereas some public TCRs were present in many individuals. In a later genetic analysis, fewer N-insertions in productive TCRs were reported among donors in an Asian-associated ancestry cluster than the roughly 700-donor mean. Specific HLA alleles were associated with some 15,000 TCR beta sequences at a false discovery rate of 0.05 in a later analysis. In the study, 150 to 200 TCR beta chains were listed as associated with cytomegalovirus. The only immune exposure information available for the cohort was CMV serostatus. The classifier was reported to diagnose cytomegalovirus status with high specificity and sensitivity in both the original and validation cohorts. In a later analysis, most CMV-associated TCR beta chains were found to appear HLA-restricted, with HLA associations seemingly driven largely by CMV exposure. The cohort was sequenced for TCR beta chains only, and without alpha or paired-chain data the features that could be detected were limited. A further reported finding was that TCR beta sequences accurately predicted the HLA-A and HLA-B alleles for most subjects in the first cohort. According to a later analysis, parvovirus B19, influenza, CMV and Epstein-Barr virus appeared linked to several top co-occurrence clusters. A few of the identified cytomegalovirus-associated TCR beta chains were confirmed in vitro to be specific for cytomegalovirus antigens.

Trimmed from V: 0 bases; trimmed from J: 1 base; junction bases lacking a gene match: 7. The CDR3 numbers 20 residues from cysteine through phenylalanine. The read is trimmed to its CDR3 DNA, 60 bases read in frame from base 1. The CDR1 and CDR2 encoded by the germline V gene are SGDLS and YYNGEE. The cohort comprised around 700 healthy bone marrow donors. Cohort members were all nominally healthy when sampled, although unrecorded immune exposures were likely present. The donor was CMV seropositive and belonged to the group of about 290 seropositive cohort members. A peripheral blood sample was collected from each donor, and TCR beta sequencing was performed on peripheral blood mononuclear cells. The Qiagen DNeasy Blood Extraction Kit was used to extract genomic DNA from the blood cell samples. The library was generated by the immunoSEQ multiplex PCR assay. The multiplex PCR relied on a mix of 60 forward primers for TCR Vbeta segments and 13 reverse primers for TCR Jbeta segments. The CDR3 region of rearranged TCR beta genes was amplified from genomic DNA by a multiplex PCR assay. The Illumina HiSeq System was used to sequence the amplified TCR beta libraries as 87-base-pair reads. As for the authors' bioinformatics: In a later analysis, about 80 million unique TCR beta chains were counted across the roughly 700 repertoires, and around 10 million of these chains were shared by at least two donors. A nearest-neighbor algorithm error-corrected the raw reads and collapsed the reads into unique sequences, merging closely related sequences to remove PCR and sequencing errors. To assign V, D and J gene segments, CDR3 sequences were aligned to IMGT reference sequences. For a sequence to be retained, a match of at least six nucleotides was required to both a V gene segment and a J gene segment. A rearrangement was called productive if the CDR3 had no stop codons and remained in frame with V and J, and every other rearrangement was called non-productive. CDR3 was defined by IMGT convention, running from the second conserved V-encoded cysteine to the conserved J-encoded phenylalanine. Sequences without an unambiguous match to a single V gene segment were excluded from the earlier analysis of about 600 of the donors. In an earlier analysis of approximately 610 of the donors, V segments were called functional above 56.7% productive rearrangements and were called segregating when the between-donor standard deviation exceeded 5%. A statistical classification framework was built for diagnosing cytomegalovirus status from the catalog of TCR beta chain sequences. V and J gene assignment, in a later analysis, came from comparing TCR nucleotide sequences with IMGT/GENE-DB human TR gene sequences. In a later analysis, CDR3 sequences and most-parsimonious VDJ recombination scenarios were assigned using the TCRdist pipeline. In a later analysis, each TCR beta chain was defined by its CDR3 amino acid sequence together with its V-gene family, and reads lacking a unique V-gene family were excluded. As a way to deal with suspected cross-contamination and a sequencing artifact, a later analysis dropped 450 to 600 nucleotide sequences that were highly shared and had low generation probability. For each public chain, a later analysis derived a clonal expansion index from normalized ranks of inferred template counts within each repertoire. A later analysis computed generation probabilities with a VDJ recombination model fitted to out-of-frame rearrangements, and checked the results against IGoR. In a later analysis, TCR-TCR, TCR-HLA and TCR-CMV co-occurrence was scored with hypergeometric tests, and a repertoire-size bias correction was applied to TCR pairs. False discovery rates were estimated in a later analysis by permuting HLA or CMV assignments 20 times. In a later analysis, co-occurring TCRs were grouped using DBSCAN, with TCRdist sequence similarity added in when clustering inside HLA-allele-positive subsets. Repertoires with fewer than 30,000 or more than 120,000 public chains were left out of co-occurrence clustering, as were a handful of repertoires with anomalous nucleotide sharing. TCRdb stores this immuneACCESS table with in-frame sequences only. Part of the clones is absent; in the studies checked, under half of the shortfall reflects unresolved V genes, and no reason is known for the rest. Clone size and the V and J calls come from that table; the DNA yielded D and trimming. A total of 150,000 to 200,000 clones appear in this sample, roughly 77% of them only once. The top ten clonotypes cover around 0.42% of the sample.

Concerning this clone itself: Its antigen is unknown. The record has no base qualities; no much larger clone is one base away.

This sequence uses TRBV9 and TRBJ2-1; TRBD2 fits 16 bases in the junction. Source material: PBMCs. The receptor's source is a male donor in good health and CMV-seropositive. The CDR3 region has the sequence CASSVVGTSGRALSYNEQFF. The DNA sequence is as follows: TGTGCCAGCAGCGTAGTAGGGACTAGCGGGAGGGCCTTGTCCTACAATGAGCAGTTCTTC.